This TCR beta chain originates from a study of cytomegalovirus exposure and HLA in healthy donors (dated 2017 in TCRdb). About the full investigation: According to a later analysis, one platform produced both the 110 or so validation repertoires and the 730 or so repertoires of the first cohort. The study aimed to test whether cataloging public T cell receptors could reveal signatures of past pathogen exposure. A separate validation cohort of 100 to 150 different subjects was used in addition to the roughly 670-subject first cohort. To predict cytomegalovirus infection status, the study combined high-throughput TCR immunosequencing, statistical association of individual TCRs with disease status, and machine learning.

To prepare the library, the immunoSEQ multiplex PCR assay was applied. On the study's bioinformatics: To diagnose cytomegalovirus status from the catalog of TCR beta chain sequences, a statistical classification framework was built. The table was pulled from immuneACCESS by TCRdb, which kept in-frame rearrangements only. Such tables lose some clones; where checked, under half of the loss comes from unresolved V genes, and the rest has no known cause. The V and J calls and clone size were taken over from that table, and D and trimming were inferred from the DNA. The sample includes 150,000 to 200,000 clones, with about 83% observed a single time. Roughly 1.5% of the sample belongs to the ten largest clones. The germline V gene sets CDR1 to WSHSY and CDR2 to SAAADI. Cut back by 6 bases and 3 bases, the V and J ends lie 16 bases apart. CDR3 length: 15 amino acids, cysteine to phenylalanine. This entry keeps only the CDR3 DNA: 45 bases, framed from base 1.

Notes on this clone: Its antigen is still unknown. No base quality information exists; no much larger clone differs at one position.

Summary of the overall study and its limitations: Cytomegalovirus status was reported to be diagnosed by the classifier with high specificity and sensitivity in both the original and validation cohorts. Subsequent analysis determined that TCRs grouped into clusters in the first cohort also showed a tendency toward co-occurrence across the roughly 110 validation repertoires, and 94% of cluster scores exceeded 0. Most TCR sequences were observed very rarely across donors, whereas some public TCRs were present in many individuals. A later analysis had no HLA typing for the validation cohort, so co-occurrence there was scored across all 110 or so repertoires. According to the authors, the approach could potentially be generalized to other disease states and immunological phenotypes. The study gave a list of 150 to 200 TCR beta chains associated with cytomegalovirus. In vitro tests confirmed that a few of the cytomegalovirus-associated TCR beta chains recognize cytomegalovirus antigens.

Donors formed part of the validation cohort, which comprised 120 subjects and was distinct from the first cohort of 666 subjects. Specimen: PBMCs. The TCR sequence derives from a woman between 18 and 29 years old in good health and CMV-seronegative. Here the chain combines TRBV10-2 and TRBJ2-3, with TRBD2 as a weak D call on 5 bases. The CDR3 protein: CASSPLVPGTDTQYF. In nucleotide form, the sequence is TGCGCCAGCAGCCCCCTAGTACCGGGGACAGATACGCAGTATTTT.